This T cell receptor (beta chain) comes out of a study of T cell repertoires in cytomegalovirus infection. Only a few counts were recorded for this clonotype. Its target is not known. Using its own MiXCR run on the reads, TCRdb lists one record per CDR3 protein. The data hold some 920,000 distinct CDR3 sequences, with 30% to 40% observed a single time. Findings and limits, study-wide: CMV-specific TCR beta clonotypes restricted by HLA-C dominated the ex vivo response.

The clonotype was recovered from a human donor in good health (CMV status not recorded). Some clones in this sample may be carry-over from other donors' samples. This specimen consisted of cultured CD8+ T cells from PBMCs, obtained from culture after CMV antigen stimulation.

The CDR3 DNA reads TGTGCCAGCAGTTACCGACAGGAACCGTCCTACAATGAGCAGTTCTTC. It translates to CASSYRQEPSYNEQFF. The chain carries TRBV6-2 or TRBV6-3 and TRBJ2-1; TRBD1 is a possible D gene (6 bases). There are 16 residues in the CDR3. V lost 2 bases to trimming and J lost 1 base, with 12 bases between them. The germline gives CDR1 MNHEY, CDR2 SVGEGT.